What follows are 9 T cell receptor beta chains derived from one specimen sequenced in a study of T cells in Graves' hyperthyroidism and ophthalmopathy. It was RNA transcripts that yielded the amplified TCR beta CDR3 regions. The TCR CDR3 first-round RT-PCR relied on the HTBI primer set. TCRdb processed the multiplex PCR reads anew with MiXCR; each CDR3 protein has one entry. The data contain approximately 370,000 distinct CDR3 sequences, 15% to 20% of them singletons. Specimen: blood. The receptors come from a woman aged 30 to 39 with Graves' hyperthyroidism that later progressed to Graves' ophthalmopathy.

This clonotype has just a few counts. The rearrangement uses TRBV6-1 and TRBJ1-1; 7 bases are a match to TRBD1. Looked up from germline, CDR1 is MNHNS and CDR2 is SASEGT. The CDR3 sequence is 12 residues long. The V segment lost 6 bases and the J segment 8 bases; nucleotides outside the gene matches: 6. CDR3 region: CASSRWDSEAFF. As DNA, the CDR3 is TGTGCCAGCAGCCGATGGGACAGCGAAGCTTTCTTT.

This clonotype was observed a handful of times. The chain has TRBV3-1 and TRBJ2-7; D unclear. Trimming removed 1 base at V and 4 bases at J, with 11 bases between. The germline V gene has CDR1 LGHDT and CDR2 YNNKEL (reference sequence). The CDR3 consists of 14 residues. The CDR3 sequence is CASSQVPEAYEQYF. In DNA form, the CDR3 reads TGTGCCAGCAGCCAAGTACCAGAAGCGTACGAGCAGTACTTC.

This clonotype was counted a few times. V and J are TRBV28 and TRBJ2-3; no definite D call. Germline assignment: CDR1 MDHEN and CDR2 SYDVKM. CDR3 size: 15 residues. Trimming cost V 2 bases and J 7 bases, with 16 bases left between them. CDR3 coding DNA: TGTGCCAGCAGTTTAACCCAGATCGGACGATATACGCAGTATTTT. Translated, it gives CASSLTQIGRYTQYF.

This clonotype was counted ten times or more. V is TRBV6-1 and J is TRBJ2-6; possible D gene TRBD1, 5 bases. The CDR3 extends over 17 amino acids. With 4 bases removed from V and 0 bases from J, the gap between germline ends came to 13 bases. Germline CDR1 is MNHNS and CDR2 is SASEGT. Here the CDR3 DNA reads TGTGCCAGCAGTGGGACAAACGGCCCCTCTGGGGCCAACGTCCTGACTTTC. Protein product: CASSGTNGPSGANVLTF.

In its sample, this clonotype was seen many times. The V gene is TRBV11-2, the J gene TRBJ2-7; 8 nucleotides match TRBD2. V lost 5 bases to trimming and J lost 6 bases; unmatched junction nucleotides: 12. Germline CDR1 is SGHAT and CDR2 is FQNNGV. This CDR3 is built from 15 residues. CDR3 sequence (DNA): TGTGCCAGCAGCCCCGTTAGCGGGAAACTTTTCGAGCAGTACTTC. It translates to CASSPVSGKLFEQYF. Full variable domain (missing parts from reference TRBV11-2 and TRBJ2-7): EAGVAQSPRYKIIEKRQSVAFWCNPISGHATLYWYQQILGQGPKLLIQFQNNGVVDDSQLPKDRFSAERLKGVDSTLKIQPAKLEDSAVYLCASSPVSGKLFEQYFGPGTRLTVT.

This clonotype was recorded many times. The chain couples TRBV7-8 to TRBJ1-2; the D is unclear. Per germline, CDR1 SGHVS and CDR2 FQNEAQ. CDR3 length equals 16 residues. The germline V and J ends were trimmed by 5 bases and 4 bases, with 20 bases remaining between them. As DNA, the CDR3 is TGTGCCAGCAGCCCAAGGCGGACGCCCGGGCTCTATGGCTACACCTTC. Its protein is CASSPRRTPGLYGYTF. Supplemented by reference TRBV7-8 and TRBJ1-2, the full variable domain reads GAGVSQSPRYKVAKRGQDVALRCDPISGHVSLFWYQQALGQGPEFLTYFQNEAQLDKSGLPSDRFFAERPEGSVSTLKIQRTQQEDSAVYLCASSPRRTPGLYGYTFGSGTRLTVV.

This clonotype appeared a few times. CDR3 in DNA: TGTGCCAGCTCCCTAACTCCCGGACTAGCGGTCTACGAGCAGTACTTC. This gives the protein CASSLTPGLAVYEQYF. The chain carries TRBV18 and TRBJ2-7; TRBD2 agrees at 10 bases. V dropped 6 bases and J dropped 3; count of bases not matched to a gene: 11. The CDR3 has 16 amino acids. In germline, CDR1 is KGHSH, CDR2 LQKENI.

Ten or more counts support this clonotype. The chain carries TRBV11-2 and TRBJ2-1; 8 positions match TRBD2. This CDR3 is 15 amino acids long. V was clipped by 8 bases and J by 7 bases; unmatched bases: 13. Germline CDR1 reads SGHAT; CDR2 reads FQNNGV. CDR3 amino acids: CASSGGTSRGNEQFF. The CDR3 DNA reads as TGTGCCAGCTCCGGCGGGACTAGTCGGGGGAATGAGCAGTTCTTC.

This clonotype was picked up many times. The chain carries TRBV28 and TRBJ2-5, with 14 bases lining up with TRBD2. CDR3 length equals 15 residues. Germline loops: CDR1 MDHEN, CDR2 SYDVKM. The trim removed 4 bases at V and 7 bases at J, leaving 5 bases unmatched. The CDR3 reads CASSSRTSGRRTQYF. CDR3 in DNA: TGTGCCAGCAGTTCTCGGACTAGCGGGAGGCGGACCCAGTACTTC. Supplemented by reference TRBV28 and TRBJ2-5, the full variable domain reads DVKVTQSSRYLVKRTGEKVFLECVQDMDHENMFWYRQDPGLGLRLIYFSYDVKMKEKGDIPEGYSVSREKKERFSLILESASTNQTSMYLCASSSRTSGRRTQYFGPGTRLLVL.